These T cell receptor beta chains were read from a single sample in a study of T cell responses to AZD1222 COVID-19 vaccine. TCRdb's copy holds only in-frame clones and misses some; the assay was immunoSEQ multiplex PCR. The sample consists of about 76,000 clones, about three quarters of them appearing once. The sample in question was peripheral blood, obtained 28 days after the second dose of the MenACWY control vaccine. These receptors were obtained from an adult who received the MenACWY meningococcal vaccine as a control. Both conserved end residues are part of each CDR3.

j_gene | v_gene | CDR3aa
TRBJ2-4 | TRBV15 | CATRGPIKNIQYF
TRBJ2-1 | TRBV5-5 | CASSLRPYDEQFF
TRBJ1-3 | TRBV13 | CASSHAAGNTIYF
TRBJ2-1 | TRBV7-8 | CASSLAYGSGGPLQFF
TRBJ2-3 | TRBV12-3/TRBV12-4 | CASRGLSDTQYF
TRBJ2-4 | TRBV6-5 | CASRPRDSFSIQYF
TRBJ1-5 | TRBV7-8 | CASSLGTVSGQPQHF
TRBJ2-7 | TRBV6-5 | CASREGRNVAYEQYF
TRBJ1-6 | TRBV3-1/TRBV3-2 | CASSQDPGGFSYNSPLHF
TRBJ2-5 | TRBV20-1 | CSALLAETQYF
TRBJ1-1 | TRBV21-1 | CASSKTGAEAFF
TRBJ2-7 | TRBV2 | CASSEGTSVFGYF
TRBJ2-7 | TRBV30 | CAWKFGGRNEQYF
TRBJ2-5 | TRBV7-2 | CASSLAQETQYF
TRBJ1-2 | TRBV6-2/TRBV6-3 | CASSYSSGAVGGYTF
TRBJ1-2 | TRBV30 | CAWSLLGGYTF
TRBJ1-4 | TRBV14 | CASSRTGGATNEKLFF
TRBJ2-7 | TRBV5-6 | CASSLDRGRSDEQYF
TRBJ2-3 | TRBV7-9 | CASSFRTDTQYF